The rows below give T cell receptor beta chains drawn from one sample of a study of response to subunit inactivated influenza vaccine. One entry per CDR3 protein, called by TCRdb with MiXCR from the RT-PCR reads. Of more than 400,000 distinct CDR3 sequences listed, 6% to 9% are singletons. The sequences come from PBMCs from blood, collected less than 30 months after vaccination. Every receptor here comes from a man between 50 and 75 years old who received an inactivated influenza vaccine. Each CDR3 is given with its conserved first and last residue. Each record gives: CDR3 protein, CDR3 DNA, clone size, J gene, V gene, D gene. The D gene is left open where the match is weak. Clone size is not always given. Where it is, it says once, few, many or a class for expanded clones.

CASSLVLGGEAFF TGCGCCAGCAGCTTGGTCCTAGGGGGCGAGGCTTTCTTT many TRBJ1-1 TRBV5-1 TRBD1
CASSLGFYNEQFF TGTGCCAGCAGCTTAGGGTTTTACAATGAGCAGTTCTTC many TRBJ2-1 TRBV7-2 .
CASSFWSAGGREQYF TGTGCCAGCAGTTTTTGGTCGGCGGGAGGCAGGGAGCAGTACTTC . TRBJ2-7 TRBV12-3/TRBV12-4 TRBD2
CSVEPGQGVGGYTF TGCAGCGTTGAACCGGGACAGGGAGTCGGAGGCTACACCTTC few TRBJ1-2 TRBV29-1 TRBD1
CATSRGRTGSYEQYF TGTGCCACCAGCAGAGGCCGGACCGGGTCCTACGAGCAGTACTTC few TRBJ2-7 TRBV15 .
CASSQEPQPSSEKLFF TGCGCCAGCAGCCAAGAACCGCAGCCTTCCAGCGAAAAACTGTTTTTT few TRBJ1-4 TRBV4-3 .
CASRGTSGSTGGELFF TGTGCCAGCAGGGGGACTAGCGGTTCAACGGGCGGGGAGCTGTTTTTT few TRBJ2-2 TRBV25-1 TRBD2
CASSQVRALNEKLFF TGCGCCAGCAGCCAAGTTAGGGCCCTAAATGAAAAACTGTTTTTT few TRBJ1-4 TRBV4-3 .
CASTPGTGNTEAFF TGTGCCAGCACCCCAGGGACAGGGAACACTGAAGCTTTCTTT few TRBJ1-1 TRBV11-2 TRBD1
CASSLDSPHEQYF TGTGCCAGCAGCTTGGACAGCCCCCACGAGCAGTACTTC many TRBJ2-7 TRBV7-9 .
CASSLGQGTTNEKLFF TGCGCCAGCAGCTTGGGACAGGGGACAACTAATGAAAAACTGTTTTTT . TRBJ1-4 TRBV5-1 TRBD1
CASSPTSGLVQDTQYF TGTGCCAGCAGCCCTACCTCGGGACTAGTACAAGATACGCAGTATTTT many TRBJ2-3 TRBV9 TRBD2
CASSWTGHEQFF TGCGCCAGCAGCTGGACAGGTCACGAGCAGTTCTTC few TRBJ2-1 TRBV5-1 TRBD1
CASIHQHRVGDAGELFF TGTGCCAGCATTCATCAGCACAGGGTTGGGGACGCCGGGGAGCTGTTTTTT . TRBJ2-2 TRBV2 .
CASSLRLAGGNEQFF TGTGCCAGCAGTTTAAGACTAGCGGGCGGAAATGAGCAGTTCTTC many TRBJ2-1 TRBV28 TRBD2
CASSWGTGGFSAEFF TGTGCCAGCAGCTGGGGCACAGGGGGATTTTCGGCAGAGTTCTTC . TRBJ2-1 TRBV7-2 TRBD1